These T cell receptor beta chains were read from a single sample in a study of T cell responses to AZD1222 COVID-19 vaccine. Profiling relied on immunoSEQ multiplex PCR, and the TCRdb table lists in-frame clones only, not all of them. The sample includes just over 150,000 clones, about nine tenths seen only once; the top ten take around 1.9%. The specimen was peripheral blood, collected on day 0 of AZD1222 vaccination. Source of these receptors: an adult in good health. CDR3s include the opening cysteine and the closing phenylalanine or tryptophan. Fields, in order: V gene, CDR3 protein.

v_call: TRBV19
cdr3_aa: CASRIPRGANYGYTF

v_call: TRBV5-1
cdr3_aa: CASSRDREATAFF

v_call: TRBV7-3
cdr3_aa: CASSLYGTSSSYEQYF

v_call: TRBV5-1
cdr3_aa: CASSLGQGVTGELFF

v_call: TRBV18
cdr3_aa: CASSPPSYPVNYNEQFF

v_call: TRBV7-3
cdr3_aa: CASSFTTLTGNTGELFF

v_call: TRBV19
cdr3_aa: CASSTRTSGEQYF

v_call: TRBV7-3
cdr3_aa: CASSLTTGDEQFF

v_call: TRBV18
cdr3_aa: CASSPWVREHTGELFF

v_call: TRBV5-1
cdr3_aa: CASRDTGFSGNTIYF

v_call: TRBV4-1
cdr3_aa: CASSQGTLSGRAKNIQYF

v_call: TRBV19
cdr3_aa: CASSIWTMGGYTF

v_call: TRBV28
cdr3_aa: CASSPPLSGANVLTF

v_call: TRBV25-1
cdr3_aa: CASSEEEYLEAFF